This passage covers 13 T cell receptor beta chains from one sample sequenced in a study of blood T cell repertoires in COVID-19. Data came from immunoSEQ multiplex PCR; TCRdb stores just in-frame clones and leaves some out. The data show 210,000 or so clones, with approximately 87% seen just once and about 3.1% held by the top ten. The sequencing input was PBMCs or T cells enriched from blood (not recorded which). These receptors were collected from a woman in her forties or fifties in a cohort exposed to, infected with or recovered from COVID-19 (not recorded which).

This rearrangement joins TRBV11-2 to TRBJ2-7, with no clear D. Germline lookup yields CDR1 SGHAT and CDR2 FQNNGV. Trimming stripped 0 bases from V and 3 bases from J, with 9 bases between. The CDR3 sequence is 14 residues long. The CDR3 DNA follows: TGTGCCAGCAGCTTAGAGCGTATAAACTACGAGCAGTACTTC. It encodes CASSLERINYEQYF.

This sequence joins TRBV7-2 and TRBJ2-7; D gene unclear. The V gene lost 5 bases and the J gene lost 6 bases, with 14 bases spanning the gap. In germline, CDR1 is SGHTA, CDR2 FQGNSA. The CDR3 has 13 residues. The CDR3 nucleotides are TGTGCCAGCAGCCCTGCCCTGGCAGGCGAGCAGTACTTC. Translated, it gives CASSPALAGEQYF.

V usage is TRBV5-4 and J usage is TRBJ2-7; D possibly corresponds to TRBD1 (5 bases). The CDR3 has 11 amino acids. The germline CDR1 and CDR2 sequences are SGHNT and YYREEE (reference sequence). Trimming pared 2 bases from V and 8 bases from J, leaving 8 bases between. The CDR3 bases are TGTGCCAGCAGCTTCAGGGCGAAGCAGTACTTC. Encoded protein: CASSFRAKQYF.

This clone has only one observation. This chain links TRBV7-9 with TRBJ1-2; no firm D call. The CDR3 spans 14 residues. Trimming stripped 1 base from V and 2 bases from J, with 8 bases between. Germline V CDR1 and CDR2: SEHNR, FQNEAQ (reference sequence). CDR3 region: CASSLERRNYGYTF. CDR3 bases: TGTGCCAGCAGCTTAGAAAGGAGAAACTATGGCTACACCTTC.

The chain couples TRBV12-3 or TRBV12-4 to TRBJ1-1; the D is unclear. V lost 1 base and J 3 bases, leaving 6 bases between the germline ends. The length of the CDR3 is 13 residues. The CDR3 protein is CASSLGEYTEAFF. CDR3 DNA: TGTGCCAGCAGTTTAGGGGAGTACACTGAAGCTTTCTTT.

This sequence joins TRBV27 and TRBJ2-5; D unclear. The CDR3 is 14 residues long. V shed 5 bases and J shed 9 bases, with 19 bases lying between them. Germline assignment: CDR1 MNHEY and CDR2 SMNVEV (reference sequence). CDR3 region: CASSRSGTYRAQYF. The CDR3 coding sequence is TGTGCCAGCAGTCGCAGTGGCACTTACCGGGCCCAGTACTTC.

J is TRBJ2-7 and V is TRBV4-3; 10 nucleotides agree with TRBD2. The CDR3 extends over 18 amino acids. V lost 1 base and J lost 2; bases outside the gene matches: 11. CDR1 is LGHNA and CDR2 is YSLEER in the germline V gene. The CDR3 nucleotides read TGCGCCAGCAGCCAAGTAGCATCAACTAGCGGGGACGCCTACGAGCAGTACTTC. Its translation is CASSQVASTSGDAYEQYF.

The chain combines TRBV5-5 with TRBJ2-7, with 9 nucleotides matching TRBD1. CDR3 length equals 15 residues. CDR1 is SGHKS and CDR2 is YYEKEE in the germline V gene (reference sequence). J lost 2 bases, V lost 2 bases, and 5 bases had no gene match. CDR3 in DNA: TGTGCCAGCAGCTTTACGTGGGACAGGGCCTACGAGCAGTACTTC. This encodes CASSFTWDRAYEQYF.

The CDR3 region is CASSPKRGLTNTQYF. CDR3 bases: TGTGCCAGCAGTCCCAAGCGGGGTCTAACCAATACGCAGTATTTT. The rearrangement uses TRBV2 and TRBJ2-3; 7 bases are a match to TRBD2. CDR1 SNHLY and CDR2 FYNNEI come from the germline V gene. J was trimmed by 7 bases and V by 5 bases; bases with no gene match: 12. This CDR3 region has 15 residues.

The rearrangement uses TRBV4-2 and TRBJ2-1; the match to TRBD2 covers 9 bases. The CDR3 consists of 16 residues. Germline V gene lookup returns CDR1 LGHNA and CDR2 YNFKEQ. V was clipped by 4 bases and J by 4 bases; unmatched bases: 8. CDR3 DNA: TGTGCCAGCAGCCCCCATGGCCTAGCGGGATACAATGAGCAGTTCTTC. As protein: CASSPHGLAGYNEQFF.

The chain joins TRBV18 to TRBJ1-1, with a tentative D call TRBD1 (6 bases). The V end lost 0 bases, the J end lost 1 base, and 12 bases lay between the germline ends. The germline gives CDR1 KGHSH, CDR2 LQKENI. This CDR3 is 16 amino acids long. In nucleotides, the CDR3 is TGTGCCAGCTCACCACCCGTCAGGGGTAGGAACACTGAAGCTTTCTTT. It codes for CASSPPVRGRNTEAFF.

V is TRBV6-5 and J is TRBJ1-5; 7 bases align to TRBD1. The CDR3 sequence is 15 residues long. V lost 6 bases and J lost 2; bases outside the gene matches: 7. Germline lookup yields CDR1 MNHEY and CDR2 SVGAGI. The CDR3 loop reads CASRRGGDGNQPQHF. The CDR3 DNA reads TGTGCCAGCAGGCGAGGGGGCGACGGCAATCAGCCCCAGCATTTT.

The chain uses TRBV19 and TRBJ2-7; D possibly corresponds to TRBD1 (6 bases). V dropped 6 bases and J dropped 0 bases, with 15 bases sitting between them. The CDR3 covers 15 residues. The V gene's germline CDR1 is LNHDA and CDR2 SQIVND (reference sequence). The CDR3 region has the DNA TGTGCCAGTAGCACCCAGGGGCTCCACTCCTACGAGCAGTACTTC. Amino acids: CASSTQGLHSYEQYF. The whole variable domain, filled in from reference TRBV19 and TRBJ2-7, reads DGGITQSPKYLFRKEGQNVTLSCEQNLNHDAMYWYRQDPGQGLRLIYYSQIVNDFQKGDIAEGYSVSREKKESFPLTVTSAQKNPTAFYLCASSTQGLHSYEQYFGPGTRLTVT.